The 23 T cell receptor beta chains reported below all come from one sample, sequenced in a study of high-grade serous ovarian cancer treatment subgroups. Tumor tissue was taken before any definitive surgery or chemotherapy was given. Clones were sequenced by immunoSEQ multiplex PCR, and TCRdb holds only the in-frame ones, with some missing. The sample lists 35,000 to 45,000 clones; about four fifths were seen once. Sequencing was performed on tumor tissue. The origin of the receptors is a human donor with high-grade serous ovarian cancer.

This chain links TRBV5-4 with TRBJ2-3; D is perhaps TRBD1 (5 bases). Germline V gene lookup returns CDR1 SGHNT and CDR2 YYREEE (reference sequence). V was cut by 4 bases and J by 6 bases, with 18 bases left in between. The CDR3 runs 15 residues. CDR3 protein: CASSAKRNYRDTQYF. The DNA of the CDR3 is TGTGCCAGCAGCGCCAAACGGAACTACAGGGATACGCAGTATTTT.

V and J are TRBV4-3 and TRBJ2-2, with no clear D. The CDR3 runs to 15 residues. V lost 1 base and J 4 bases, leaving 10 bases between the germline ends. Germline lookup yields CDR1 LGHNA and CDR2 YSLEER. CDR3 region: CASSQGEELTGELFF. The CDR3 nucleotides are TGCGCCAGCAGCCAAGGTGAGGAACTCACCGGGGAGCTGTTTTTT.

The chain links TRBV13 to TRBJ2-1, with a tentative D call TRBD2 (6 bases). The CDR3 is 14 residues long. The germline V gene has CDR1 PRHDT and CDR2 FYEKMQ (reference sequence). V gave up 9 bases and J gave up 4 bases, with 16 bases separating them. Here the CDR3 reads CASLTRSGYNEQFF. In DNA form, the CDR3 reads TGTGCCAGTTTGACTAGGTCGGGGTACAATGAGCAGTTCTTC.

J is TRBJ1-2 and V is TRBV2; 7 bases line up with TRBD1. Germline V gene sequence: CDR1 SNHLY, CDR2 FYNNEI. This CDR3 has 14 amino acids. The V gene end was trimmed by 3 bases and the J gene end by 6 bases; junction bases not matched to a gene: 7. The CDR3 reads CASSDETGRNGYTF. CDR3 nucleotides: TGTGCCAGCAGTGATGAGACAGGGCGGAATGGCTACACCTTC.

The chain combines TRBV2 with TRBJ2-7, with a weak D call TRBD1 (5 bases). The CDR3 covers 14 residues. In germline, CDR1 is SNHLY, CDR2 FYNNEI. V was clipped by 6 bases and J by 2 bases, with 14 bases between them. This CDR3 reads CASRRGHPTYEQYF. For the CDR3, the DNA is TGTGCCAGCAGACGTGGACACCCTACCTACGAGCAGTACTTC. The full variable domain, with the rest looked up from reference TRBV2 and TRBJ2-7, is EPEVTQTPSHQVTQMGQEVILRCVPISNHLYFYWYRQILGQKVEFLVSFYNNEISEKSEIFDDQFSVERPDGSNFTLKIRSTKLEDSAMYFCASRRGHPTYEQYFGPGTRLTVT.

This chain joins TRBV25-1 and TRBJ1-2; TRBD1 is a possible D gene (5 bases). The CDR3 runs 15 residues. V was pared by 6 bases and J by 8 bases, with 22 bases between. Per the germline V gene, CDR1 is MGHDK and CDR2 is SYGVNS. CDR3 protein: CASRSTASGSVGYTF. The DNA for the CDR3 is TGTGCCAGCAGATCCACTGCCTCAGGGTCGGTAGGCTACACCTTC.

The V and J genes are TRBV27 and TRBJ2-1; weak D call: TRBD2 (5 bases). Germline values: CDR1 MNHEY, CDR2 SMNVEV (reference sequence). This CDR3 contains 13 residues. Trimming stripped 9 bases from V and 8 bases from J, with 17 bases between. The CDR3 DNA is TGTGCCAGTCCTTCCCCCGGGGTTGATGAGCAGTTCTTC. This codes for CASPSPGVDEQFF.

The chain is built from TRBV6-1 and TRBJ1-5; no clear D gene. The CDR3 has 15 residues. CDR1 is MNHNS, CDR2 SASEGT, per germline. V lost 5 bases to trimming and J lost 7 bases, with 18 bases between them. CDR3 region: CASSLLTASGQPQHF. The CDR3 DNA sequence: TGTGCCAGCAGTTTACTTACGGCCTCGGGCCAGCCCCAGCATTTT.

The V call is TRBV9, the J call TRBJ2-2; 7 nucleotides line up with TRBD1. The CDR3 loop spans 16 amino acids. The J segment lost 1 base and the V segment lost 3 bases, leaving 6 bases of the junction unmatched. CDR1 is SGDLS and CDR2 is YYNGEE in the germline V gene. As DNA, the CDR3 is TGTGCCAGCAGCGCCCCCGGGACAGAGAACACCGGGGAGCTGTTTTTT. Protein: CASSAPGTENTGELFF.

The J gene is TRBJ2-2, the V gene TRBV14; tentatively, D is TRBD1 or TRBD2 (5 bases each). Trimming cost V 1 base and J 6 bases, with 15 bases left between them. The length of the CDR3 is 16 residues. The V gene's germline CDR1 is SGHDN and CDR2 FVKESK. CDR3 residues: CASSQVGAGLSGELFF. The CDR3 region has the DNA TGTGCCAGCAGCCAAGTCGGGGCAGGGCTATCCGGGGAGCTGTTTTTT.

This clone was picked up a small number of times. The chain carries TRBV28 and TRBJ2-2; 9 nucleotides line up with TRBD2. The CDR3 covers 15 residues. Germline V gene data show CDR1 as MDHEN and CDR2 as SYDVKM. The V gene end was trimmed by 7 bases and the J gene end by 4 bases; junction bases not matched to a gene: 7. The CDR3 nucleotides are TGTGCCAGCATCCTGGCGGGAGGGGTCACCGGGGAGCTGTTTTTT. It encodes CASILAGGVTGELFF.

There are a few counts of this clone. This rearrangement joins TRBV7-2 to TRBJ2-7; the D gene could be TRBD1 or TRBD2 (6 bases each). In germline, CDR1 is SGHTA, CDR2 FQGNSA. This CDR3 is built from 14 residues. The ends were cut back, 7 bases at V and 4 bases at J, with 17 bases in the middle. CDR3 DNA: TGTGCCAGCACCCTCCGGGGGCGGAGGTACGAGCAGTACTTC. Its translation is CASTLRGRRYEQYF.

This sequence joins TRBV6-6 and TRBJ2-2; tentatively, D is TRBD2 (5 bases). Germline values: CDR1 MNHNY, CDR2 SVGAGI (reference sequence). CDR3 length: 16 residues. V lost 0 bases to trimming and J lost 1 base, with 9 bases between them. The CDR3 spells CASSYSGAGNTGELFF. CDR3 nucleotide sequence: TGTGCCAGCAGTTACTCGGGTGCGGGGAACACCGGGGAGCTGTTTTTT.

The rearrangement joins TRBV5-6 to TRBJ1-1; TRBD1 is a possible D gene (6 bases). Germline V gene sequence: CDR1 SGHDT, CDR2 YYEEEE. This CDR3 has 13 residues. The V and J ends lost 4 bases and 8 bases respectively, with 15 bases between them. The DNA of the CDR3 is TGTGCCAGCAGCCCCGCGGGGGCGTGGGAAGCTTTCTTT. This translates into CASSPAGAWEAFF.

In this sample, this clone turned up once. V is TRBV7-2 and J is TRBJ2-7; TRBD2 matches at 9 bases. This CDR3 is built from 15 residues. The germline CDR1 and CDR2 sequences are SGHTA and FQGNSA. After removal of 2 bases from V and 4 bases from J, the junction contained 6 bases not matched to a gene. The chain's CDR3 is CASSLPAGGLYEQYF. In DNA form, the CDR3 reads TGTGCCAGCAGCTTACCGGCGGGAGGGCTTTACGAGCAGTACTTC.

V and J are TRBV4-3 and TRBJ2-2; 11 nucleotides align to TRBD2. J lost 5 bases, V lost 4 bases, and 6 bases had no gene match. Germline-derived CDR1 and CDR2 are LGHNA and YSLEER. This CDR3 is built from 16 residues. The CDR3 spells CASSLQTSGNTGELFF. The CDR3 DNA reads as TGCGCCAGCAGCCTCCAGACTAGCGGGAATACCGGGGAGCTGTTTTTT.

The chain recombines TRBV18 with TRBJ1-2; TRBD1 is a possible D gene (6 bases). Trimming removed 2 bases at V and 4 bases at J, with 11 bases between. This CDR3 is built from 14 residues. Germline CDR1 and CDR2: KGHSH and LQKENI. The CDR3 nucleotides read TGTGCCAGCTCACCAGGACAGCTTTTCTATGGCTACACCTTC. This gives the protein CASSPGQLFYGYTF.

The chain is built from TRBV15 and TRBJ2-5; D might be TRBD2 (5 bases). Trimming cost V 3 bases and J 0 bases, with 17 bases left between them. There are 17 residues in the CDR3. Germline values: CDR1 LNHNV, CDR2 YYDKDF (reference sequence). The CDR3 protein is CATSSPMDFMYQETQYF. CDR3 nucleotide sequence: TGTGCCACCAGCAGCCCCATGGACTTCATGTACCAAGAGACCCAGTACTTC.

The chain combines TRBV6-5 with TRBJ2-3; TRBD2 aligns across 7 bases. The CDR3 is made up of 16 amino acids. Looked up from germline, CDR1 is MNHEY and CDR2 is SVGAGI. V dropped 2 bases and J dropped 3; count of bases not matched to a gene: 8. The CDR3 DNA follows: TGTGCCAGCAGTTACGGCAGGGAGGGGACTACAGATACGCAGTATTTT. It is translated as CASSYGREGTTDTQYF.

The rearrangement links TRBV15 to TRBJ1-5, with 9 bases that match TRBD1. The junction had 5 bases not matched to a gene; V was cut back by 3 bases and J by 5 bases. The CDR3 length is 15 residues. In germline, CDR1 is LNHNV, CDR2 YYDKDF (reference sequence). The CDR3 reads CATSRDRQGDQPQHF. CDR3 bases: TGTGCCACCAGCAGGGATCGACAGGGGGATCAGCCCCAGCATTTT.

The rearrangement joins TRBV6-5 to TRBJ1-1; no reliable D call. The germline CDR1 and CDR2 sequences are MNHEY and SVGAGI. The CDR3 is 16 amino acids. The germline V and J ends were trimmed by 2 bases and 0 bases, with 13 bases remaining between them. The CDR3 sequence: CASSYELGYMNTEAFF. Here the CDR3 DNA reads TGTGCCAGCAGTTACGAGTTGGGGTACATGAACACTGAAGCTTTCTTT.

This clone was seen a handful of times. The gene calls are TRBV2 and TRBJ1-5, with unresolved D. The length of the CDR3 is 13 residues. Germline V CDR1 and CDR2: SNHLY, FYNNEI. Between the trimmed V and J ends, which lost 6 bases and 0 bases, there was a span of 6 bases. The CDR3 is CASRRNSNQPQHF. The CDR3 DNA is TGTGCCAGCAGACGGAATAGCAATCAGCCCCAGCATTTT.

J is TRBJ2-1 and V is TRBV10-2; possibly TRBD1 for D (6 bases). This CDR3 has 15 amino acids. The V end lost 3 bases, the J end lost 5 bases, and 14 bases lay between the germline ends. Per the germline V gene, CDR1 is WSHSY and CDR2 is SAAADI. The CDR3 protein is CASSDTQGIDNEQFF. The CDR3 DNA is TGCGCCAGCAGTGATACCCAGGGGATCGACAATGAGCAGTTCTTC.